This TCR beta chain was documented in a study of OX40 agonist ivuxolimab in advanced cancers. Background on the study: Patients enrolled in dose escalation were diagnosed with hepatocellular carcinoma, melanoma, renal cell or head and neck cancer. Three patients, one with hepatocellular carcinoma and two with cutaneous melanoma, achieved partial responses. Whole-study results and caveats: At 0.1 to 3.0 mg/kg and by week 6, clonal expansion occurred in CD4+ and CD8+ blood T cells. Several nonresponders also turned out to have low normalized T-cell clonal expansion.

V was clipped by 2 bases and J by 5 bases; unmatched bases: 3. Germline CDR1 reads SGDLS; CDR2 reads YYNGEE. The CDR3 is 14 residues long. Clones were sequenced by immunoSEQ multiplex PCR, and TCRdb holds only the in-frame ones, with some missing. This table holds 34,000 or so clones, 90% to 95% found once. For this clone: Its antigen remains unknown.

The sequence came from an adult with an advanced solid tumor such as melanoma, head and neck, liver or kidney cancer. The chain combines TRBV9 with TRBJ1-4, with 7 bases fitting TRBD1. Sample: CD4+ or CD8+ T cells sorted from blood, taken in a trial of the OX40 agonist ivuxolimab. The CDR3: CASSVGTVNEKLFF. DNA for the CDR3: TGTGCCAGCAGCGTTGGGACAGTCAATGAAAAACTGTTTTTT.